This TCR beta chain was recorded in a study of CD8 T cells in ankylosing spondylitis. J lost 0 bases, V lost 3 bases, and 5 bases had no gene match. CDR1 MNHEY and CDR2 SVGEGT come from the germline V gene. The CDR3 extends over 17 amino acids. Via MiXCR, TCRdb re-called the 5' RACE reads, giving one row per CDR3 protein. Of about 250,000 distinct CDR3 sequences listed, 18% were seen once; the top ten hold more than 25%. This clonotype has ten or more counts. This TCR came from a male donor with ankylosing spondylitis or in good health (not recorded which). The sequencing sample was made of blood, either unsorted or a sorted T cell fraction (not recorded which). This chain joins TRBV6-2 or TRBV6-3 and TRBJ2-1, with TRBD2 matching over 10 bases. The CDR3 DNA is TGTGCCAGCAGTTATTCATCTAGCGGGAGCTCCTACAATGAGCAGTTCTTC. This translates into CASSYSSSGSSYNEQFF.